These T cell receptor beta chains were read from a single sample in a study of vaccination and CD4 T cells after COVID-19. TCRdb re-derived calls from the PCR reads in MiXCR, one entry per CDR3 protein. The sample lists more than 13,000 distinct CDR3 sequences, approximately 30% occurring once. No antigen is known for these receptors. Sequenced material: cultured CD4+ T cells from blood. These receptors were taken from a human donor with COVID-19. Both conserved end residues are part of each CDR3. The D gene is left open where the match is weak.

TRBV2 - CASSSDKFFGPLHF
TRBV24-1 - CATSDADSATNEKLFF
TRBV10-1 TRBD1 CASSEFGQGSNTEAFF
TRBV20-1 TRBD1 CSAGEGQGILSGNTIYF
TRBV6-5 - CASSYREQGEQFF
TRBV12-3/TRBV12-4 TRBD1 CASNDRGLYGYTF
TRBV20-1 TRBD1 CSAEDRFYNSPLHF
TRBV4-2 TRBD1 CASSLEGGRYNEQFF
TRBV6-1 - CASTATFRNSPLHF
TRBV6-4 - CASRSEGGKNYGYTF
TRBV9 - CASSVTMSTNEKLFF
TRBV2 TRBD1 CASARDRGDTEALF
TRBV20-1 TRBD2 CSASQASGVSNIQYF
TRBV18 - CASSPRGETQYF